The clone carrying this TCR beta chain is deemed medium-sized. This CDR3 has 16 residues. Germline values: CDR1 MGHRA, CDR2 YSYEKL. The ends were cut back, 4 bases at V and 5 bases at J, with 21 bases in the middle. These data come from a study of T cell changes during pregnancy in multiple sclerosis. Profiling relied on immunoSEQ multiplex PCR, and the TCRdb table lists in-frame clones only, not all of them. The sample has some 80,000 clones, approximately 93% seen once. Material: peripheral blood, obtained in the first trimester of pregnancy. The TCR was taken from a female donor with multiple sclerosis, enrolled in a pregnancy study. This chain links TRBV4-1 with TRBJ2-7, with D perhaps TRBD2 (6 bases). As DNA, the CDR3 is TGCGCCAGCAGCCCCAACATAGGAGGGGAGTTCAACGAGCAGTACTTC. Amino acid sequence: CASSPNIGGEFNEQYF.